This T cell receptor (beta chain) was identified during a study of blood T cell repertoires in COVID-19 (dated by TCRdb to about 2020). For the wider study: Samples from collaborators originated in the United States, Italy and Spain and spanned both the acute and convalescent phases of COVID-19. The material from the prospective study consisted of cDNA or gDNA derived from T cells, B-cell-depleted T cells, or PBMCs. The dataset comprised deeply sampled blood TCRbeta repertoires from subjects exposed to, actively infected with, or recovered from COVID-19. A freely available public database, intended as a resource for researchers studying the immune response to SARS-CoV-2, is where the repertoires were released. Samples were obtained from the ongoing ImmuneRACE study (first 160 participants) and from about 1,300 subjects provided by 6 global collaborators. The sample metadata nearly always contained a de-identified subject ID, COVID-19 status, age in years and sex. HLA class I and class II types, where available, came from metadata supplied by the sample provider rather than from assay-based typing.

Points the paper makes about the study in general: How much clinical and demographic metadata was included differed by source and by participant, and the metadata was provided uncurated.

The immunoSEQ Assay, a bias-controlled multiplex PCR, was used to amplify TCRbeta CDR3 regions from genomic DNA. In the source study's methods: Nucleated cell counts per sample were estimated from amplification of reference gene primers within the assay. To quantify the absolute abundance of each unique TCRbeta CDR3 rearrangement, sequence reads were collapsed and filtered. Productive Simpson clonality was computed per sample as the square root of Simpson's diversity index over productive rearrangements. In TCRdb, the immuneACCESS table is reduced to in-frame sequences with V and J assigned. These tables do not hold every clone; where another copy was compared, an unresolved V gene accounts for under half, and the others remain unexplained. For V, J and clone size, that table is used; D and trimming come from the DNA. The sample table shows over 200,000 clones, and approximately 90% are seen once. The top ten clones comprise about 1% of the sample.

Details on this clone: Which antigen it targets is not known. Base qualities are not recorded, but no much larger clone differs from it by a single base.

Samples from volunteer blood donors who had recovered from COVID-19 were contributed by a second Seattle source. Collaborating institutions collected whole blood in K2EDTA tubes following their own protocols. For TCRbeta analysis, collaborators shipped samples in one of three forms: frozen whole blood, isolated PBMCs, or DNA extracted from either of those sample types. Sequenced material: peripheral blood. The receptor was isolated from a woman between 35 and 50 years old who had recovered from COVID-19.

The DNA is as follows: TGCAGTGCTAGTGCCACGGGACAGGGATACAATGAGCAGTTCTTC. The translation is CSASATGQGYNEQFF. The V and J segments used are TRBV20-1 and TRBJ2-1; the central 9 bases match TRBD1. Trimming leaves V shorter by 3 bases and J shorter by 4 bases, with the junction holding 7 bases beyond the gene matches. Its CDR3 holds 15 amino acids, cysteine through phenylalanine. The entry retains the CDR3 DNA only, 45 bases that are in frame from base 1. CDR1 and CDR2 were assigned from the germline V gene (reference sequence) as DFQATT and SNEGSKA.